This T cell receptor (beta chain) was retrieved from a study of CD8 T cells in ankylosing spondylitis. Study-level points and caveats: Reports say disease-linked clones showed up significantly more in matched ankylosing spondylitis synovial fluid.

Trimming removed 1 base from V and 8 bases from J, with 12 bases in between. This CDR3 is built from 13 residues. Concerning this clonotype: The antigen remains undetermined.

TCRdb used MiXCR to reprocess the 5' RACE reads, holding one entry per CDR3 protein. The sample has 200,000 to 250,000 distinct CDR3 sequences; 9.5% to 12% are singletons. This receptor was identified in a male donor with ankylosing spondylitis or in good health (not recorded which). The sample consisted of blood, either unsorted or a sorted T cell fraction (not recorded which). The gene calls are TRBV12-3 or TRBV12-4 and TRBJ2-7; no clear D. In nucleotides, the CDR3 is TGTGCCAGCAGTTTAGGGACGGGTGTGAAGCAGTACTTC. Its protein is CASSLGTGVKQYF.